The rows below give T cell receptor beta chains drawn from one sample of a study of T cell changes during pregnancy in multiple sclerosis. Here immunoSEQ multiplex PCR was the method, and the copy in TCRdb shows in-frame clones only, minus some. The sample consists of some 68,000 clones, just over 90% of them appearing once. Here the sequenced sample was peripheral blood, taken in the second trimester of pregnancy. Receptor source: a female donor in good health, enrolled as a control in a pregnancy study. CDR3s include the opening cysteine and the closing phenylalanine or tryptophan. The D gene is left open where the match is weak. Some rows have no size entry. The others give once, few or many, or a class for an expanded clone.

CDR3aa | CDR3nt | v_gene | d_gene | abundance | j_gene
CASSDPGQGRNYGYTF | TGTGCCAGCAGTGACCCGGGACAGGGTAGGAACTATGGCTACACCTTC | TRBV6-1 | TRBD1 | once | TRBJ1-2
CARSRGWRPNTEAFF | TGTGCCAGATCAAGAGGGTGGAGGCCGAACACTGAAGCTTTCTTT | TRBV27 | NA | once | TRBJ1-1
CASSRDRDGNGELFF | TGCGCCAGCAGCCGGGACAGGGATGGAAACGGGGAGCTGTTTTTT | TRBV23-1 | TRBD1 | NA | TRBJ2-2
CASSLGQGKRKLFF | TGTGCCAGCAGCTTGGGACAGGGGAAAAGAAAACTGTTTTTT | TRBV7-2 | TRBD1 | NA | TRBJ1-4
CSVAQAWEGQPQHF | TGCAGCGTTGCACAGGCTTGGGAAGGGCAGCCCCAGCATTTT | TRBV29-1 | NA | NA | TRBJ1-5
CASSIELRLYTGELFF | TGTGCCAGTAGTATAGAGCTCAGACTGTACACCGGGGAGCTGTTTTTT | TRBV19 | NA | NA | TRBJ2-2
CASRPGQGVQFF | TGTGCCAGCAGGCCGGGACAGGGTGTGCAGTTCTTC | TRBV27 | TRBD1 | NA | TRBJ2-1
CSVVPRGTRVNEQFF | TGCAGCGTTGTCCCGAGGGGGACTAGGGTCAATGAGCAGTTCTTC | TRBV29-1 | TRBD2 | NA | TRBJ2-1
CASSPLAGDETQYF | TGTGCCAGCAGCCCACTAGCGGGAGATGAGACCCAGTACTTC | TRBV6-1 | TRBD2 | NA | TRBJ2-5
CASSSGQNYGYTF | TGTGCCAGCAGTTCGGGACAGAACTATGGCTACACCTTC | TRBV28 | TRBD1 | NA | TRBJ1-2
CASSASLSAGGDEQFF | TGTGCCAGCAGCGCCAGTTTAAGCGCGGGGGGAGATGAGCAGTTCTTC | TRBV2 | TRBD2 | NA | TRBJ2-1
CASGPTGLANIPYNEQFF | TGTGCTAGTGGACCTACGGGACTAGCGAATATCCCCTACAATGAGCAGTTCTTC | TRBV12-5 | TRBD2 | NA | TRBJ2-1
CASSPTWLAAHNEQFF | TGTGCCAGCAGCCCTACTTGGCTAGCGGCCCACAATGAGCAGTTCTTC | TRBV27 | TRBD2 | NA | TRBJ2-1
CTSSFGTGVNYGYTF | TGTACCAGCAGCTTCGGGACAGGGGTTAACTATGGCTACACCTTC | TRBV7-9 | TRBD1 | NA | TRBJ1-2
CASSYLAGGRTDTQYF | TGTGCCAGCAGCTATTTAGCGGGAGGCCGCACAGATACGCAGTATTTT | TRBV7-3 | TRBD2 | once | TRBJ2-3
CASSRPLAGYINEQFF | TGTGCCAGCAGCCGTCCTCTAGCGGGATATATCAATGAGCAGTTCTTC | TRBV7-9 | TRBD2 | NA | TRBJ2-1
CASSTNGGEQYF | TGTGCCAGCAGCACAAATGGGGGGGAGCAGTACTTC | TRBV7-3 | NA | NA | TRBJ2-7
CASSLSSYEQYF | TGTGCCAGCAGCCTTAGCTCCTACGAGCAGTACTTC | TRBV11-2 | NA | NA | TRBJ2-7
CASSGPRQNMNTGELFF | TGTGCCAGCAGTGGACCGAGACAAAATATGAACACCGGGGAGCTGTTTTTT | TRBV6-1 | NA | NA | TRBJ2-2
CASSWEETQYF | TGTGCCAGCAGCTGGGAGGAGACCCAGTACTTC | TRBV7-2 | NA | NA | TRBJ2-5
CASSPPTGTDTEAFF | TGTGCCAGCTCACCACCGACAGGGACGGACACTGAAGCTTTCTTT | TRBV18 | TRBD1 | NA | TRBJ1-1
CASSLSASGEGQYF | TGTGCCAGCAGTTTATCGGCTAGCGGGGAGGGCCAGTACTTC | TRBV28 | TRBD2 | NA | TRBJ2-7
CSVEGQTTDTQYF | TGCAGCGTTGAGGGACAGACCACAGATACGCAGTATTTT | TRBV29-1 | TRBD1 | once | TRBJ2-3
CASSKAGQGPGRQYF | TGTGCCAGCAGCAAGGCGGGACAGGGGCCGGGACGGCAGTACTTC | TRBV28 | TRBD1 | NA | TRBJ2-7
CASSLLGTGEQFF | TGTGCCAGCAGTTTACTGGGAACGGGGGAGCAGTTCTTC | TRBV28 | NA | NA | TRBJ2-1
CASSLSLNSPLHF | TGTGCCAGCAGCTTATCTCTGAATTCACCCCTCCACTTT | TRBV7-9 | NA | NA | TRBJ1-6
CATSRDAGVSYNEQFF | TGTGCCACCAGCAGAGACGCGGGGGTCTCCTACAATGAGCAGTTCTTC | TRBV15 | TRBD2 | NA | TRBJ2-1
CASSLSGGYEQYF | TGTGCCAGCAGCCTTAGTGGGGGGTACGAGCAGTACTTC | TRBV9 | NA | NA | TRBJ2-7
CASSLEMTSGRYYEQYF | TGTGCCAGCAGCTTAGAGATGACTAGCGGGAGGTATTACGAGCAGTACTTC | TRBV7-2 | TRBD2 | NA | TRBJ2-7
CASRLNRVQETQYF | TGTGCCAGCAGACTAAACAGGGTCCAAGAGACCCAGTACTTC | TRBV28 | NA | NA | TRBJ2-5
CASSPVGTRGADTQYF | TGTGCCAGCTCACCGGTCGGGACTAGGGGGGCAGATACGCAGTATTTT | TRBV18 | TRBD2 | once | TRBJ2-3
CATSRLAGAETQYF | TGTGCCACCAGCAGACTAGCGGGAGCGGAGACCCAGTACTTC | TRBV15 | TRBD2 | medium-sized | TRBJ2-5
CASSKRLAYNEQFF | TGTGCCAGCAGCAAGAGACTAGCCTACAATGAGCAGTTCTTC | TRBV21-1 | NA | NA | TRBJ2-1
CASSPTRTPDTQYF | TGTGCCAGCAGTCCTACTAGGACCCCAGATACGCAGTATTTT | TRBV27 | NA | NA | TRBJ2-3
CASSLDGPPTYEQYF | TGTGCCAGCAGCTTGGATGGGCCACCGACCTACGAGCAGTACTTC | TRBV5-5 | NA | once | TRBJ2-7
CASSGSGSTDTQYF | TGTGCCAGCAGTGGTAGCGGGAGCACAGATACGCAGTATTTT | TRBV6-4 | TRBD2 | many | TRBJ2-3
CASSQEGQGADEQFF | TGTGCCAGCAGCCAAGAGGGTCAGGGGGCGGATGAGCAGTTCTTC | TRBV4-2 | TRBD1 | NA | TRBJ2-1
CASSFGTGNTEAFF | TGTGCCAGCAGTTTTGGGACAGGTAACACTGAAGCTTTCTTT | TRBV27 | TRBD1 | NA | TRBJ1-1
CASSLGRVDTGELFF | TGCGCCAGCAGCTTGGGACGGGTTGACACCGGGGAGCTGTTTTTT | TRBV5-1 | NA | NA | TRBJ2-2
CASSLGGAGGRSNEQFF | TGTGCCAGCAGTTTGGGTGGGGCAGGGGGCCGTTCCAATGAGCAGTTCTTC | TRBV28 | TRBD1 | NA | TRBJ2-1